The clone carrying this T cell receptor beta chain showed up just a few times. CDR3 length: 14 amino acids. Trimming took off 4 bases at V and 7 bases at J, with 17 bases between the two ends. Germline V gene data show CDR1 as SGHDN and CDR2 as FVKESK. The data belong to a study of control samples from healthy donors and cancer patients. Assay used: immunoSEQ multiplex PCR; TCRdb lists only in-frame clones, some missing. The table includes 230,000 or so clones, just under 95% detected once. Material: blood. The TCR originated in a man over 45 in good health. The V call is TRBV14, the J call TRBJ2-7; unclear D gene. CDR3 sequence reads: CASSPKMVSWEQYF. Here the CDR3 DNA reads TGTGCCAGCAGCCCCAAAATGGTTTCCTGGGAGCAGTACTTC.